Following are 18 T cell receptor beta chains from one sample sequenced in a study of T cell changes during pregnancy in multiple sclerosis. The assay was immunoSEQ multiplex PCR, and TCRdb's table has in-frame clones only and misses some. The data contain approximately 30,000 clones, approximately 88% of them singletons. Sequencing used CD4+ T cells from peripheral blood mononuclear cells, obtained in the first trimester of pregnancy. The receptor source for this set is a female donor in good health, enrolled as a control in a pregnancy study.

The rearrangement links TRBV19 to TRBJ1-4, with 10 bases that match TRBD1. CDR3 length equals 13 residues. Germline assignment: CDR1 LNHDA and CDR2 SQIVND (reference sequence). V dropped 8 bases and J dropped 8; count of bases not matched to a gene: 5. The CDR3, as DNA: TGTGCCAGTCCCGACAGGGGGCGAGAAAAACTGTTTTTT. Its translation: CASPDRGREKLFF.

The chain employs TRBV28 and TRBJ2-2; TRBD2 matches at 9 bases. Germline values: CDR1 MDHEN, CDR2 SYDVKM. The junction had 4 bases not matched to a gene; V was cut back by 5 bases and J by 3 bases. The CDR3 is 15 amino acids. CDR3 nucleotide sequence: TGTGCCAGCAGTACCCGACTAGCGGACACCGGGGAGCTGTTTTTT. Translating gives CASSTRLADTGELFF.

V and J are TRBV19 and TRBJ1-1, with 8 bases identical to TRBD1. The CDR3 totals 16 residues. V lost 2 bases and J lost 2; bases outside the gene matches: 7. CDR1 is LNHDA, CDR2 SQIVND, per germline (reference sequence). The CDR3 DNA reads as TGTGCCAGTAGTATAAGGCAGGGGGCTTTCAACACTGAAGCTTTCTTT. This codes for CASSIRQGAFNTEAFF.

Here the CDR3 reads CASSLAESTEAFF. Written as DNA, the CDR3 is TGCGCCAGCAGCTTGGCGGAGAGCACTGAAGCTTTCTTT. The chain links TRBV5-1 to TRBJ1-1; D is undetermined. With 0 bases removed from V and 4 bases from J, the gap between germline ends came to 7 bases. Germline CDR1 SGHRS, CDR2 YFSETQ. This CDR3 is 13 amino acids long.

This chain joins TRBV18 and TRBJ2-1; 7 nucleotides match TRBD2. V lost 3 bases, J lost 4 bases, and 6 bases stayed unmatched. From germline, CDR1 is KGHSH and CDR2 LQKENI. CDR3 length: 15 residues. CDR3 residues: CASSPAGVRYNEQFF. DNA of the CDR3: TGTGCCAGCTCACCGGCGGGAGTAAGGTACAATGAGCAGTTCTTC.

The chain couples TRBV10-2 to TRBJ2-3; 11 positions match TRBD2. CDR1 and CDR2 from the germline V gene are WSHSY and SAAADI. V lost 5 bases, J lost 5 bases, and 6 bases stayed unmatched. The CDR3 consists of 15 residues. As DNA, the CDR3 is TGCGCCAGCAGTAATAGCGGGAGGGTCAGAGATACGCAGTATTTT. Its protein is CASSNSGRVRDTQYF.

The rearrangement uses TRBV19 and TRBJ2-7; TRBD1 matches 9 bases. CDR3 length equals 16 residues. Germline V gene data show CDR1 as LNHDA and CDR2 as SQIVND (reference sequence). V shed 8 bases and J 2 bases; nucleotides not matched to a gene: 13. The CDR3 here is CASAGQGSPNPYEQYF. CDR3 nucleotides: TGTGCCAGTGCGGGACAGGGTTCCCCCAACCCCTACGAGCAGTACTTC.

The gene calls are TRBV28 and TRBJ1-1, with no clear D. This CDR3 contains 14 residues. In germline, CDR1 is MDHEN, CDR2 SYDVKM. With 4 bases removed from V and 0 bases from J, the gap between germline ends came to 9 bases. DNA for the CDR3: TGTGCCAGCAGTTCCTACGGGGTGAACACTGAAGCTTTCTTT. This sequence encodes CASSSYGVNTEAFF.

A note on this clone: At one end, the junction sequence differs from germline, possibly due to a read error. The DNA for the CDR3 is TGTGCCAGCAGCGAAGATCCAGACTGGGGGGATGATACGCAGTATTTT. It codes for CASSEDPDWGDDTQYF. The genes are TRBV2 and TRBJ2-3; the D gene is possibly TRBD2 (6 bases). Germline V gene lookup returns CDR1 SNHLY and CDR2 FYNNEI. The CDR3 has 16 amino acids.

The rearrangement links TRBV7-3 to TRBJ2-1; D is undetermined. The CDR3 consists of 13 residues. Trimming stripped 5 bases from V and 5 bases from J, with 10 bases between. The germline gives CDR1 SGHTA, CDR2 FQGTGA. CDR3 DNA sequence: TGTGCCAGCAGCATCGACTCGCACAATGAGCAGTTCTTC. Encoded protein: CASSIDSHNEQFF.

This chain connects TRBV28 to TRBJ2-3; tentatively, D is TRBD1 (6 bases). In germline, CDR1 is MDHEN, CDR2 SYDVKM. CDR3 length: 13 residues. V gave up 5 bases and J gave up 4 bases, with 10 bases separating them. This chain's CDR3 is CASSDRNSDTQYF. As DNA, the CDR3 is TGTGCCAGCAGTGACAGGAATTCAGATACGCAGTATTTT.

This chain joins TRBV19 and TRBJ2-2; 8 bases are a match to TRBD2. The CDR3 is made up of 17 amino acids. Per germline, CDR1 LNHDA and CDR2 SQIVND (reference sequence). Trimming at V came to 3 bases and at J to 4 bases, leaving 10 bases not matched to a gene. The CDR3, as DNA: TGTGCCAGTAGTATCTCAAGCGGGAGATGGCGCACCGGGGAGCTGTTTTTT. Its translation: CASSISSGRWRTGELFF.

This chain uses TRBV28 with TRBJ2-7; D remains ambiguous. The V gene lost 5 bases and the J gene lost 1 base, with 12 bases spanning the gap. Germline CDR1 and CDR2: MDHEN and SYDVKM. This CDR3 is built from 14 residues. CDR3 amino acids: CASSDPVKSYEQYF. The CDR3 DNA reads TGTGCCAGCAGTGATCCAGTGAAGTCCTACGAGCAGTACTTC.

In its sample, this clone was seen once. The chain joins TRBV4-3 to TRBJ2-2, with no clear D. This CDR3 contains 16 residues. CDR1 is LGHNA, CDR2 YSLEER, per germline. Trimming stripped 1 base from V and 3 bases from J, with 12 bases between. CDR3: CASSQGWRSDTGELFF. Here the CDR3 DNA reads TGCGCCAGCAGCCAAGGATGGCGGTCAGACACCGGGGAGCTGTTTTTT.

The V call is TRBV7-9, the J call TRBJ2-7; D gene unclear. Trimming left V 1 base short and J 2 bases short, with 9 bases between. The CDR3 length is 14 residues. CDR1 and CDR2 from the germline V gene are SEHNR and FQNEAQ (reference sequence). The CDR3 nucleotides read TGTGCCAGCAGCTTAGTCGGCAGCGCCTACGAGCAGTACTTC. Amino acids: CASSLVGSAYEQYF.

This chain joins TRBV6-5 and TRBJ2-5; D is unresolved. The CDR3 runs 13 residues. Trimming cost V 2 bases and J 4 bases, with 8 bases left between them. In germline, CDR1 is MNHEY, CDR2 SVGAGI. As DNA, the CDR3 is TGTGCCAGCAGTTACCCTGGCATAGAGACCCAGTACTTC. It is translated as CASSYPGIETQYF.

The chain links TRBV28 to TRBJ2-7, with a weak D call TRBD1 (5 bases). Germline values: CDR1 MDHEN, CDR2 SYDVKM. The CDR3 extends over 13 amino acids. Between the trimmed V and J ends, which lost 7 bases and 3 bases, there was a span of 13 bases. The CDR3 loop reads CASMGRSIYEQYF. In nucleotides, the CDR3 is TGTGCCAGCATGGGGCGGTCGATCTACGAGCAGTACTTC.

This clone occurred a few times. The chain recombines TRBV9 with TRBJ2-2, with unresolved D. Between the trimmed V and J ends, which lost 4 bases and 1 base, there was a span of 14 bases. Germline V gene data show CDR1 as SGDLS and CDR2 as YYNGEE. CDR3 length equals 16 residues. CDR3 nucleotides: TGTGCCAGCAGCTTAGAGACTGGATGGAACACCGGGGAGCTGTTTTTT. Translated, it gives CASSLETGWNTGELFF.